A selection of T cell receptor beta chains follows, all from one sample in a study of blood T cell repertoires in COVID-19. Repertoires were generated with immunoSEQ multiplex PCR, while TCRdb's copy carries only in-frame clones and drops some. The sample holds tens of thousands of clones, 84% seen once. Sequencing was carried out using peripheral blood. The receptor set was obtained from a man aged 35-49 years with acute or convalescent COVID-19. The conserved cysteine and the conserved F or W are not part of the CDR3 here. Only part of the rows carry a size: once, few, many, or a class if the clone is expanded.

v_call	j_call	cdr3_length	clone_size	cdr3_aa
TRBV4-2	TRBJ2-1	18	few	ASSPTTTSGGASPYNEQF
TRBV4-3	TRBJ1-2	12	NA	ASSQDRGLGGYT
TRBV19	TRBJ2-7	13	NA	ASSIGVDNSYEQY
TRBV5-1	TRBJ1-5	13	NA	ASSLDSYSNQPQH
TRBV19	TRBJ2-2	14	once	ASSTQGALNTGELF
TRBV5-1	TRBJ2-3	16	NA	ASSLEAGLTSSTDTQY
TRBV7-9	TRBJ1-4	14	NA	ASSLGGLGSAEKLF
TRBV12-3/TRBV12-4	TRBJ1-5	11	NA	ASKDRGIQPQH
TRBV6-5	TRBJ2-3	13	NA	ASRTPSGDTDTQY
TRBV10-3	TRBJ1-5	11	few	AIKGDSNQPQH
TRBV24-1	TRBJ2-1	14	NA	ATSDGGLAGRNEQF
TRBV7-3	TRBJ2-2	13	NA	ASSLQAANTGELF
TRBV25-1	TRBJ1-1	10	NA	ASGNREAEAF
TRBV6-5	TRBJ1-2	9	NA	ASSREGGYT
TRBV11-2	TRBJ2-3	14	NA	ASSPRTGWSTDTQY
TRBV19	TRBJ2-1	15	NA	ASSLRLAASSYNEQF
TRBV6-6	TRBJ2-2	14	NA	ASSLPRPVSHGELF
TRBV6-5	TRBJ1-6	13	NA	ASSPRGDYNSPLH
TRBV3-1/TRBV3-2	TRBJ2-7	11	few	ASSQVRNYEQY
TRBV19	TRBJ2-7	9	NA	ASSAGYEQY
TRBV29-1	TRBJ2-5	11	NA	SVWVGGEETQY
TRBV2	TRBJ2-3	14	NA	ASSEDGAGGADTQY
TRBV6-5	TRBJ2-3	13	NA	ASSYRRGTTDTQY
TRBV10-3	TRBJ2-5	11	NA	AIRGGMQETQY
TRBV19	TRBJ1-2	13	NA	ASSMGVDNNYGYT
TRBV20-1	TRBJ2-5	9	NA	SAISQETQY
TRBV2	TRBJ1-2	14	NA	ASSEVQGVRNYGYT
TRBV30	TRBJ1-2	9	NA	AWSVGGGYT
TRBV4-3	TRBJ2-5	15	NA	ASSQDGVTRGSITQY
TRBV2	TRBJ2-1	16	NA	ASRRPGTSGSSYNEQF
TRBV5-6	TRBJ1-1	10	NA	ASSLRVRGAF
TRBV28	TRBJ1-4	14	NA	ASSLHSPRGNEKLF
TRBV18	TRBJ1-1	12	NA	ASSPGKEHTEAF
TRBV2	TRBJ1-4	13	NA	ASSESGTGNEKLF
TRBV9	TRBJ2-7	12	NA	ASSVGQGEYEQY
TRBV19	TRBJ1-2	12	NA	ASSVEIGEPGYT
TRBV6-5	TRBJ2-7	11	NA	ASLKPGLEVQY
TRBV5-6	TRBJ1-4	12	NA	ASSETGQDEKLF
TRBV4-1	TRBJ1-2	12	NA	ASNPGRGTIGYT
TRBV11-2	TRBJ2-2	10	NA	ASSRGTGELF
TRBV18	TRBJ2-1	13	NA	ASSPSGTVNNEQF
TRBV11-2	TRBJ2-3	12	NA	ASSLLSSTDTQY
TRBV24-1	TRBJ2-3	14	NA	ATTPPGRGAPDTQY
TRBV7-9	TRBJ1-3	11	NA	ASSAGSGNTIY
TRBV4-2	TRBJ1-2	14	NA	ASSQGILEGNYGYT
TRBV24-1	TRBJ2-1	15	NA	ATSDIPTGTGYNEQF
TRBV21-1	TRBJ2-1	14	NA	ASSLRVIAGYNEQF
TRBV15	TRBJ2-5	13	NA	ATSRVSERQETQY
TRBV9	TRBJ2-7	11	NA	ASSVSPTYEQY
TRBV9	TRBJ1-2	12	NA	ASSAQAANYGYT
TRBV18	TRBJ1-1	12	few	ASSRLESNTEAF
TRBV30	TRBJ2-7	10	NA	AWKRFIYEQY
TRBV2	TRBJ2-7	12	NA	ASSDPAGGVEQY
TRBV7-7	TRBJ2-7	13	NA	ASSLEGAGYHEQY